Below are 26 T cell receptor beta chains sequenced from a single sample in a study of blood T cell repertoires in COVID-19. Some clones are missing from TCRdb's copy, which holds only in-frame ones; the method was immunoSEQ multiplex PCR. Seen here are around 250,000 clones, 85% observed once, and the top ten hold approximately 9.6%. The sequenced sample was PBMCs or T cells enriched from blood (not recorded which). These receptors were obtained from a woman in her forties or fifties with acute COVID-19.

With regard to this clone: Other nucleotide sequences in the sample specify the same CDR3. This chain connects TRBV5-1 to TRBJ1-2; D remains unclear. Trimming took off 4 bases at V and 0 bases at J, with 7 bases between the two ends. The CDR3 sequence is 13 residues long. The germline V gene has CDR1 SGHRS and CDR2 YFSETQ. CDR3 nucleotides: TGCGCCAGCAGCCGGGAAACTAACTATGGCTACACCTTC. Translation: CASSRETNYGYTF.

With regard to this clone: This sample includes further DNA sequences coding for the same CDR3. The chain joins TRBV6-5 to TRBJ1-1; tentative D call: TRBD1 (5 bases). The length of the CDR3 is 13 residues. Germline loops: CDR1 MNHEY, CDR2 SVGAGI. V dropped 2 bases and J dropped 5 bases, with 9 bases sitting between them. This CDR3 reads CASSYVGETEAFF. The CDR3 DNA reads TGTGCCAGCAGTTACGTAGGGGAAACTGAAGCTTTCTTT.

V and J are TRBV7-2 and TRBJ1-5, with D possibly matching TRBD1 (5 bases). CDR3 length: 12 residues. V was pared by 3 bases and J by 8 bases, with 8 bases between. The germline V gene encodes CDR1 SGHTA and CDR2 FQGNSA. CDR3: CASSFPDKPQHF. CDR3 bases: TGTGCCAGCAGCTTCCCGGACAAGCCCCAGCATTTT.

The genes are TRBV10-3 and TRBJ1-1; D call uncertain. The CDR3 length is 13 residues. Germline CDR1 is ENHRY and CDR2 is SYGVKD. The V and J ends lost 6 bases and 4 bases respectively, with 12 bases between them. This chain's CDR3 is CAIRNGVSTEAFF. The CDR3, as DNA: TGTGCCATCAGGAACGGGGTGAGCACTGAAGCTTTCTTT.

This clone was recorded only once. The chain recombines TRBV5-1 with TRBJ2-3; 10 bases match TRBD2. The junction had 4 bases not matched to a gene; V was cut back by 2 bases and J by 4 bases. The CDR3 is made up of 15 amino acids. Per germline, CDR1 SGHRS and CDR2 YFSETQ. The CDR3 here is CASSLIAGGPDTQYF. Here the CDR3 DNA reads TGCGCCAGCAGCTTAATAGCGGGGGGCCCAGATACGCAGTATTTT.

The chain uses TRBV18 and TRBJ1-1, with D possibly matching TRBD1 (5 bases). Germline lookup yields CDR1 KGHSH and CDR2 LQKENI. The germline V and J ends were trimmed by 4 bases and 4 bases, with 7 bases remaining between them. The CDR3 is made up of 12 amino acids. For the CDR3, the DNA is TGTGCCAGCTCACAGGGGCCCACTGAAGCTTTCTTT. Residues: CASSQGPTEAFF.

The genes are TRBV30 and TRBJ1-1; possibly TRBD1 for D (6 bases). V dropped 3 bases and J dropped 1 base, with 12 bases sitting between them. The CDR3 covers 14 residues. CDR1 and CDR2 (germline): GTSNPN, SVGIG (reference sequence). The CDR3 nucleotides read TGTGCCTGGAGAGCGGGACAACCGAACACTGAAGCTTTCTTT. Its translation is CAWRAGQPNTEAFF.

The V and J genes are TRBV5-1 and TRBJ1-6; TRBD1 is a possible D gene (6 bases). Looked up from germline, CDR1 is SGHRS and CDR2 is YFSETQ. The CDR3 runs to 15 residues. The V end lost 1 base, the J end lost 5 bases, and 10 bases lay between the germline ends. The CDR3 protein is CASSLLTGDNSPLHF. The CDR3 coding sequence is TGCGCCAGCAGCTTGCTGACAGGAGATAATTCACCCCTCCACTTT.

Concerning this clone itself: Being one base from a much bigger clone, this may be a read error. CDR3 in amino acids: CAWSVRGQANQPQHF. Written as DNA, the CDR3 is TGTGCCTGGAGTGTACGGGGACAGGCGAATCAGCCCCAGCATTTT. J is TRBJ1-5 and V is TRBV30; TRBD1 agrees at 8 bases. Trimming removed 0 bases from V and 4 bases from J; junction bases left unmatched: 5. This CDR3 is 15 amino acids long. Germline loops: CDR1 GTSNPN, CDR2 SVGIG (reference sequence). Variable domain in full (rest from reference TRBV30 and TRBJ1-5): SQTIHQWPATLVQPVGSPLSLECTVEGTSNPNLYWYRQAAGRGLQLLFYSVGIGQISSEVPQNLSASRPQDRQFILSSKKLLLSDSGFYLCAWSVRGQANQPQHFGDGTRLSIL.

The rearrangement links TRBV5-4 to TRBJ2-7; possible D gene TRBD1, 5 bases. The CDR3 is 15 amino acids. CDR1 and CDR2 (germline): SGHNT, YYREEE (reference sequence). The ends were cut back, 3 bases at V and 0 bases at J, with 13 bases in the middle. The DNA of the CDR3 is TGTGCCAGCAGCTGGGGCTCTGCGAGCTCCTACGAGCAGTACTTC. Translated: CASSWGSASSYEQYF.

V and J are TRBV5-5 and TRBJ2-5, with 11 bases lining up with TRBD1. The germline V gene has CDR1 SGHKS and CDR2 YYEKEE (reference sequence). The V segment lost 0 bases and the J segment 0 bases; nucleotides outside the gene matches: 1. This CDR3 contains 16 residues. DNA of the CDR3: TGTGCCAGCAGCTTGGGGACAGGGGGCAACCAAGAGACCCAGTACTTC. Translated, it gives CASSLGTGGNQETQYF.

The chain employs TRBV11-2 and TRBJ1-2, with no clear D. The CDR3 has 15 amino acids. Germline lookup yields CDR1 SGHAT and CDR2 FQNNGV. The V and J ends lost 5 bases and 1 base respectively, with 14 bases between them. CDR3 DNA sequence: TGTGCCAGCAGCCGAAGCGGCGGTTATAACTATGGCTACACCTTC. Translated, it gives CASSRSGGYNYGYTF. The variable domain in full, completed from reference TRBV11-2 and TRBJ1-2, reads EAGVAQSPRYKIIEKRQSVAFWCNPISGHATLYWYQQILGQGPKLLIQFQNNGVVDDSQLPKDRFSAERLKGVDSTLKIQPAKLEDSAVYLCASSRSGGYNYGYTFGSGTRLTVV.

V and J are TRBV6-1 and TRBJ2-5; 12 bases map to TRBD2. CDR3 length: 16 amino acids. The V gene's germline CDR1 is MNHNS and CDR2 SASEGT. V was clipped by 3 bases and J by 1 base; unmatched bases: 3. The CDR3 region is CASSDRLAGAQETQYF. In DNA form, the CDR3 reads TGTGCCAGCAGTGATCGACTAGCGGGGGCCCAAGAGACCCAGTACTTC.

The chain has TRBV13 and TRBJ1-6; 10 bases line up with TRBD1. The V and J ends lost 4 bases and 7 bases, in that order; junction bases with no gene match: 4. CDR1 is PRHDT and CDR2 is FYEKMQ in the germline V gene (reference sequence). The CDR3 consists of 15 residues. CDR3 bases: TGTGCCAGCAGCTCCGACAGGGGGCCAAATTCACCCCTCCACTTT. It specifies CASSSDRGPNSPLHF.

The V gene is TRBV30, the J gene TRBJ1-5; 7 bases are shared with TRBD1. There are 16 residues in the CDR3. The junction had 14 bases not matched to a gene; V was cut back by 2 bases and J by 7 bases. CDR1 GTSNPN and CDR2 SVGIG come from the germline V gene (reference sequence). CDR3 DNA: TGTGCCTGGAGTATCGGGGCAGGGGGATCGCGGCAGCCCCAGCATTTT. Its translation is CAWSIGAGGSRQPQHF. The entire variable domain, with the rest obtained from reference TRBV30 and TRBJ1-5, is as follows: SQTIHQWPATLVQPVGSPLSLECTVEGTSNPNLYWYRQAAGRGLQLLFYSVGIGQISSEVPQNLSASRPQDRQFILSSKKLLLSDSGFYLCAWSIGAGGSRQPQHFGDGTRLSIL.

As for this clone: Additional DNA sequences in this sample encode the identical CDR3. The chain employs TRBV3-1 (or the pseudogene TRBV3-2) and TRBJ1-3; D remains unclear. This CDR3 is 15 amino acids long. The ends were cut back, 2 bases at V and 0 bases at J, with 8 bases in the middle. CDR1 and CDR2 from the germline V gene are LGHDT and YNNKEL (reference sequence). The CDR3 sequence: CASSQRALSGNTIYF. The CDR3 nucleotides are TGTGCCAGCAGCCAACGCGCTCTCTCTGGAAACACCATATATTTT.

This chain joins TRBV5-8 and TRBJ1-4; possibly TRBD1 for D (6 bases). The V end was cut by 0 bases, the J end by 5 bases, with 14 bases between. The germline V gene has CDR1 SGHTS and CDR2 YDEGEE. This CDR3 comprises 16 residues. The CDR3 coding sequence is TGTGCCAGCAGCTTGGGAGACAGGCCCGCGAATGAAAAACTGTTTTTT. It yields the protein CASSLGDRPANEKLFF.

About this clone: Other DNA sequences from this sample encode an identical CDR3 as well. The V gene is TRBV19, the J gene TRBJ1-2; D gene ambiguous. Germline V gene sequence: CDR1 LNHDA, CDR2 SQIVND (reference sequence). The CDR3 is 13 residues long. V lost 0 bases and J 3 bases, leaving 5 bases between the germline ends. The chain's CDR3 is CASSIDRYYGYTF. The CDR3 nucleotides read TGTGCCAGTAGTATAGACAGGTACTATGGCTACACCTTC.

This chain uses TRBV9 with TRBJ1-1; unclear D gene. The germline gives CDR1 SGDLS, CDR2 YYNGEE. This CDR3 has 15 residues. V lost 2 bases and J 6 bases, leaving 17 bases between the germline ends. The CDR3, as DNA: TGTGCCAGCAGCGTGGAACCAACTACCGTCGCTGAAGCTTTCTTT. Protein sequence: CASSVEPTTVAEAFF. Full variable domain (rest looked up from reference TRBV9 and TRBJ1-1): DSGVTQTPKHLITATGQRVTLRCSPRSGDLSVYWYQQSLDQGLQFLIQYYNGEERAKGNILERFSAQQFPDLHSELNLSSLELGDSALYFCASSVEPTTVAEAFFGQGTRLTVV.

The chain recombines TRBV12-5 with TRBJ1-1; D is uncertain. Trimming took 6 bases from V and 2 from J, leaving 10 bases between them. CDR3 size: 13 residues. Germline assignment: CDR1 LGHNT and CDR2 FRNRAP. As DNA, the CDR3 is TGTGCTAGTGGCCTAACTTATAACACTGAAGCTTTCTTT. Protein product: CASGLTYNTEAFF.

V and J are TRBV27 and TRBJ2-6; the D gene is possibly TRBD1 (5 bases). V dropped 5 bases and J dropped 4 bases, with 12 bases sitting between them. The CDR3 consists of 15 residues. Germline V gene sequence: CDR1 MNHEY, CDR2 SMNVEV (reference sequence). CDR3: CASSAGLPGANVLTF. The CDR3 DNA is TGTGCCAGCAGTGCAGGGTTGCCCGGGGCCAACGTCCTGACTTTC.

This clone was detected only a few times. This rearrangement joins TRBV24-1 to TRBJ2-2; 8 bases map to TRBD1. CDR3 length equals 17 residues. V shed 4 bases and J 1 base; nucleotides not matched to a gene: 7. Germline CDR1 is KGHDR and CDR2 is SFDVKD. The CDR3 loop reads CATSDWTGTGNTGELFF. Here the CDR3 DNA reads TGTGCCACCAGTGACTGGACCGGGACAGGGAACACCGGGGAGCTGTTTTTT.

V is TRBV2 and J is TRBJ1-1, with 10 bases identical to TRBD1. The CDR3 runs 14 residues. V gave up 5 bases and J gave up 6 bases; unmatched junction bases: 6. CDR1 SNHLY and CDR2 FYNNEI come from the germline V gene. The CDR3 is CASSSGQGRSEAFF. DNA for the CDR3: TGTGCCAGCAGTTCGGGACAGGGGAGGTCTGAAGCTTTCTTT.

The V call is TRBV30, the J call TRBJ1-1; D perhaps matches TRBD1 (6 bases). V was trimmed by 5 bases and J by 1 base, leaving 17 bases between them. CDR3 size: 15 residues. CDR1 is GTSNPN, CDR2 SVGIG, per germline (reference sequence). CDR3 residues: CAWANPGHGNTEAFF. CDR3 sequence (DNA): TGTGCCTGGGCAAATCCGGGACACGGGAACACTGAAGCTTTCTTT.

This sequence joins TRBV9 and TRBJ1-2; TRBD1 is a possible D gene (6 bases). The CDR3 is 15 residues long. Per germline, CDR1 SGDLS and CDR2 YYNGEE. Trimming left V 1 base short and J 3 bases short, with 13 bases between. The CDR3 DNA reads as TGTGCCAGCAGCGTATCCGGGGGGCTGGACTATGGCTACACCTTC. It is translated as CASSVSGGLDYGYTF. Filled out from reference TRBV9 and TRBJ1-2, the complete variable domain reads DSGVTQTPKHLITATGQRVTLRCSPRSGDLSVYWYQQSLDQGLQFLIQYYNGEERAKGNILERFSAQQFPDLHSELNLSSLELGDSALYFCASSVSGGLDYGYTFGSGTRLTVV.

The chain uses TRBV4-1 and TRBJ1-3, with TRBD1 matching over 9 bases. This CDR3 is 19 amino acids long. Trimming at V came to 0 bases and at J to 0 bases, leaving 9 bases not matched to a gene. The germline CDR1 and CDR2 sequences are MGHRA and YSYEKL. The CDR3 sequence: CASSQDLGTGGYSGNTIYF. CDR3 DNA: TGCGCCAGCAGCCAAGATCTCGGAACAGGGGGCTACTCTGGAAACACCATATATTTT.